A single sample is the source of the 3 T cell receptor beta chains below, sequenced in a study of CD8 T cells in Susac syndrome. RNA, at about 0.45 to 1 ug, was reverse transcribed with random hexamers. TCRdb redid the calling of the immunoSEQ multiplex PCR reads with MiXCR, one entry per CDR3 protein. This sample carries 150,000 to 200,000 distinct CDR3 sequences, 94% of them seen once, and the ten largest clones take 0.12%. The sample was CD4+ T cells from PBMCs. Receptor source: a human donor with Susac syndrome.

The chain couples TRBV15 to TRBJ2-7; possible D gene TRBD1, 6 bases. Germline assignment: CDR1 LNHNV and CDR2 YYDKDF (reference sequence). The CDR3 contains 14 residues. V shed 1 base and J shed 0 bases, with 7 bases lying between them. The CDR3 DNA is TGTGCCACCAGCAGAGGACAGGTCTCCTACGAGCAGTACTTC. Residues: CATSRGQVSYEQYF.

This chain joins TRBV3-1 and TRBJ2-5, with 12 positions matching TRBD2. The CDR3 is 17 residues long. Losses at the gene ends were 0 bases for V and 2 bases for J; bases not matched to a gene: 4. CDR1 is LGHDT and CDR2 is YNNKEL in the germline V gene (reference sequence). As DNA, the CDR3 is TGTGCCAGCAGCCAAGATCGTGGGACTAGCGGGCAAGAGACCCAGTACTTC. It codes for CASSQDRGTSGQETQYF.

The CDR3, as DNA: TGTGCCAGCAGCGCTACAGCCTCTGGAAACACCATATATTTT. Translating it yields CASSATASGNTIYF. The V and J genes are TRBV9 and TRBJ1-3; D is undetermined. The V end lost 3 bases, the J end lost 0 bases, and 7 bases lay between the germline ends. CDR1 is SGDLS and CDR2 is YYNGEE in the germline V gene. The CDR3 is 14 amino acids.